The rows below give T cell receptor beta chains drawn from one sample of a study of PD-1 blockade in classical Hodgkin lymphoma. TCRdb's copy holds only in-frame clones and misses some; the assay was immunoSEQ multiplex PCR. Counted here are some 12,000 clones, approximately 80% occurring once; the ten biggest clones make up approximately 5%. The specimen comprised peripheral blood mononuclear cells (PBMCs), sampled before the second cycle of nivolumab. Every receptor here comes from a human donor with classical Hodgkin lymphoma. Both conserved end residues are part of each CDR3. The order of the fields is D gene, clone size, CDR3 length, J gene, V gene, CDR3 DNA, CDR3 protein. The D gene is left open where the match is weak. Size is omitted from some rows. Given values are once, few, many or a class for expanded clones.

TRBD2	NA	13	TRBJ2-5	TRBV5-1	TGCGCCAGCAGGCGGGGGGACCAAGAGACCCAGTACTTC	CASRRGDQETQYF
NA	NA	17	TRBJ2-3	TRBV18	TGTGCCAGCTCACCGGCTTATGGGACCGCCCAAACAGATACGCAGTATTTT	CASSPAYGTAQTDTQYF
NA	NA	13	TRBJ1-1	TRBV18	TGTGCCAGCTCACCACCGTCTTCGGCTGAAGCTTTCTTT	CASSPPSSAEAFF
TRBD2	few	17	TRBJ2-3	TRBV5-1	TGCGCCAGCAGCTCGGGAGTAGCGGGACGACTCACAGATACGCAGTATTTT	CASSSGVAGRLTDTQYF
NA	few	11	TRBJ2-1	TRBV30	TGTGCCTGGAGTGGACAGAATGAGCAGTTCTTC	CAWSGQNEQFF
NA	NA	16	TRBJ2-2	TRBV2	TGTGCCAGCACCACTAGGGGGACCCCGGGGGCCGGGGAGCTGTTTTTT	CASTTRGTPGAGELFF
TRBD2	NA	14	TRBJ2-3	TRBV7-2	TGTGCCAGCAGCTCGGGACTAGCCACAGATACGCAGTATTTT	CASSSGLATDTQYF
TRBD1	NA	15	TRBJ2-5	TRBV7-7	TGTGCCAGCAGCCCGGACAGGGGGCTCCAAGAGACCCAGTACTTC	CASSPDRGLQETQYF
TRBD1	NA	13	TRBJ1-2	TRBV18	TGTGCCAGCTCACCACAACAGGGGGCCGGCTACACCTTC	CASSPQQGAGYTF
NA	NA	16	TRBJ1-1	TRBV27	TGTGCCAGCAGTTTAGGGGGCTCCAGGGTGGAAGCTGAAGCTTTCTTT	CASSLGGSRVEAEAFF
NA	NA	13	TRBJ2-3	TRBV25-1	TGTGCCAGCAGTGCCAGGGCAACAGATACGCAGTATTTT	CASSARATDTQYF
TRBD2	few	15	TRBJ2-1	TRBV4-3	TGCGCCAGTGCGACTGGTCTAGCGGGGATCAATGAGCAGTTCTTC	CASATGLAGINEQFF
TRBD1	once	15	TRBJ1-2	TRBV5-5	TGTGCCAGCAGCCAAAGGACAGGGTCGACCTATGGCTACACCTTC	CASSQRTGSTYGYTF
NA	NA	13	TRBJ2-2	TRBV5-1	TGCGCCAGCAGTTTAGCACCCACCGGGGAGCTGTTTTTT	CASSLAPTGELFF
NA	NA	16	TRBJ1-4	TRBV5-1	TGCGCCAGCAGCTTGTTCTCGACAGGCCTTAATGAAAAACTGTTTTTT	CASSLFSTGLNEKLFF
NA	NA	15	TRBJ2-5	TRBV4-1	TGCGCCAGCAGCCAAGATGGGACCCAGAGGGAGACCCAGTACTTC	CASSQDGTQRETQYF
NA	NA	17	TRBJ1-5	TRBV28	TGTGCCAGCAGCCCCTGGGAAGGGTGGGACCCCAATCAGCCCCAGCATTTT	CASSPWEGWDPNQPQHF
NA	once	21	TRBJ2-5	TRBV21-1	TGTGCCAGCAGCAAAGGCCTTGAAAGGGGTTGGAGAACCCCGGAAAAAGAGACCCAGTACTTC	CASSKGLERGWRTPEKETQYF
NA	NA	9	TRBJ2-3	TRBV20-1	TGCAGTCTTCCCTCGAGCCTAGGTTTT	CSLPSSLGF
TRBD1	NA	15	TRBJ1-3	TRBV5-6	TGTGCCAGCAGCTTGGGGGGGACAGTCGGAAACACCATATATTTT	CASSLGGTVGNTIYF
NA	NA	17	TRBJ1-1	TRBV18	TGTGCCAGCTCACCACCGATTACGGAGACTGAGAACACTGAAGCTTTCTTT	CASSPPITETENTEAFF
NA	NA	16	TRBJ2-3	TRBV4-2	TGTGCCAGCAGCCAAGAGAGTCCCCCAAGGACAGATACGCAGTATTTT	CASSQESPPRTDTQYF
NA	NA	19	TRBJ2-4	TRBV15	TGTGCCACCAGCAGAGATTACCCGATGGACTCTGTGGCCAAAAACATTCAGTACTTC	CATSRDYPMDSVAKNIQYF
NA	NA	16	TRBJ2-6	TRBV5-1	TGCGCCAGCAGCGACGGACAGAGCTCTGGGGCCAACGTCCTGACTTTC	CASSDGQSSGANVLTF
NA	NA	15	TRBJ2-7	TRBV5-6	TGTGCCAGCAGCTTGTTCTGGGGGCGCGGCTACGAGCAGTACTTC	CASSLFWGRGYEQYF
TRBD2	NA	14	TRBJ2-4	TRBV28	TGTGCCAGCAGTCGGGGGGACGTAGGGAACATTCAGTACTTC	CASSRGDVGNIQYF
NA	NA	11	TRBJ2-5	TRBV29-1	TGCAGCGTCCCCCTGCTGGAGACCCAGTACTTC	CSVPLLETQYF
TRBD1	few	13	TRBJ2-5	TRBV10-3	TGTGCCATCAGACAGGGACAGGTAGAGACCCAGTACTTC	CAIRQGQVETQYF
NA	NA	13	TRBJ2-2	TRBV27	TGTGCCAGCAGGCAAGCCAACACCGGGGAGCTGTTTTTT	CASRQANTGELFF
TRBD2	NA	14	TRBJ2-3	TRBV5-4	TGTGCCAGCAGCTTAGCGGGGTCCACAGATACGCAGTATTTT	CASSLAGSTDTQYF
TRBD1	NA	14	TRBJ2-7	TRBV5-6	TGTGCCAGCAGCTTGGTGACAGGGGTCTACGAGCAGTACTTC	CASSLVTGVYEQYF
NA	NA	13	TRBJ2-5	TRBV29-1	TGCAGCGTACCCGGGGTAGCGGAAGAGACCCAGTACTTC	CSVPGVAEETQYF
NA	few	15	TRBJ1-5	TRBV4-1	TGCGCCAGCAGCCCCGAGGGCAGACCCAATCAGCCCCAGCATTTT	CASSPEGRPNQPQHF